Listed below are T cell receptor beta chains from one sample, sequenced in a study of CD8 T cells in ankylosing spondylitis. Via MiXCR, TCRdb re-called the 5' RACE reads, giving one row per CDR3 protein. The data contain around 440,000 distinct CDR3 sequences, over 15% of them singletons. The source material was blood, either unsorted or a sorted T cell fraction (not recorded which). The receptor source for this set is a male donor with ankylosing spondylitis. Each CDR3 is given with its conserved first and last residue. A D gene is named only where the DNA matches it firmly. Rows may omit the clone size; those that give it use once, few, many or a size class.

j_call	d_call	clone_size	v_call	cdr3_nt	cdr3_aa
TRBJ2-3	NA	few	TRBV6-6	TGTGCCAGCAGCCTAGGGACTCGCGATACGCAGTATTTT	CASSLGTRDTQYF
TRBJ2-7	TRBD1	many	TRBV29-1	TGCAGCGTGAGGCCGGGACAGGGGACTTACGAGCAGTACTTC	CSVRPGQGTYEQYF
TRBJ1-5	NA	NA	TRBV6-1	TGTGCCAGCGCCCCGTGGCGCAATCAGCCCCAGCATTTT	CASAPWRNQPQHF
TRBJ2-2	NA	NA	TRBV6-2/TRBV6-3	TGTGCCAGCAGTCGGAACCTCCCCCGGGGTTCGAACACCGGGGAGCTGTTTTTT	CASSRNLPRGSNTGELFF
TRBJ2-7	TRBD2	NA	TRBV6-2/TRBV6-3	TGTGCCAGCAGTTACTATAGCGGGAGGAGCGTCTACGAGCAGTACTTC	CASSYYSGRSVYEQYF
TRBJ1-5	NA	NA	TRBV7-2	TGTGCCAGCAGCTTGGGGGCGCAGCAGCCCCAGCATTTT	CASSLGAQQPQHF
TRBJ2-7	NA	few	TRBV27	TGTGCCAGCAGTTATTCGTCCCCTCTGGGACTGACGCTCGAGCAGTACTTC	CASSYSSPLGLTLEQYF
TRBJ2-6	NA	NA	TRBV28	TGTGCCAGCAGCATACTGCAACTCTCTGGGGCCAACGTCCTGACTTTC	CASSILQLSGANVLTF
TRBJ2-3	NA	few	TRBV12-3/TRBV12-4	TGTGCCAGCAACAAAGCGGGTCGCACAGATACGCAGTATTTT	CASNKAGRTDTQYF
TRBJ1-1	NA	NA	TRBV21-1	TGTGCCAGCATCCGGCCGGCAGTTATGAACACTGAAGCTTTCTTT	CASIRPAVMNTEAFF
TRBJ1-6	NA	few	TRBV12-3/TRBV12-4	TGTGCCAGCAACCCTGACGGACGGGGAAATTCACCCCTCCACTTT	CASNPDGRGNSPLHF
TRBJ1-2	NA	NA	TRBV7-9	TGTGCCAGCAGCCGGGACACCGAAGTAGCCTTC	CASSRDTEVAF
TRBJ2-7	TRBD2	once	TRBV6-1	TGTGCCACCGCCCGGGGGGGGGAGTACGAGCAGTACTTC	CATARGGEYEQYF
TRBJ1-2	TRBD1	few	TRBV12-3/TRBV12-4	TGTGCCAGCAACCTATCCGGGACAGGGTCCAAGTTGGGCTACACCTTC	CASNLSGTGSKLGYTF
TRBJ1-5	NA	few	TRBV18	TGTGCCAGCTCAAGCGACGGGGGTCGGCAGCCCCAGCATTTT	CASSSDGGRQPQHF
TRBJ1-5	NA	few	TRBV12-3/TRBV12-4	TGTGCCAGCAGTCCCCCGGCAGGGGGCAATCAGCCCCAGCATTTT	CASSPPAGGNQPQHF